Each of the 21 T cell receptor beta chains below was sequenced from the same sample in a study of cytomegalovirus exposure and HLA in healthy donors. The PCR ran on 60 Vbeta and 13 Jbeta primers. Produced via immunoSEQ multiplex PCR; TCRdb's table is partial and in-frame only. The sample carries about 200,000 clones, around 80% recorded once. The source material was PBMCs. The receptor source for this set is a girl aged 2 to 10 in good health and CMV-seronegative.

The CDR3 reads CASSFDRVNTGELFF. The DNA for the CDR3 is TGTGCCAGCAGCTTCGACAGGGTAAACACCGGGGAGCTGTTTTTT. The chain uses TRBV5-4 and TRBJ2-2; the match to TRBD1 covers 7 bases. V dropped 2 bases and J dropped 2; count of bases not matched to a gene: 3. The germline V gene encodes CDR1 SGHNT and CDR2 YYREEE (reference sequence). The CDR3 is made up of 15 amino acids.

The chain links TRBV12-5 to TRBJ1-5; D is unclear. Germline lookup yields CDR1 LGHNT and CDR2 FRNRAP. Trimming stripped 5 bases from V and 5 bases from J, with 22 bases between. CDR3 length equals 17 residues. CDR3 protein: CASGPSWTSPQDQPQHF. The CDR3 DNA reads as TGTGCTAGTGGTCCATCCTGGACTTCCCCGCAGGATCAGCCCCAGCATTTT.

The chain employs TRBV5-1 and TRBJ2-1, with 8 positions matching TRBD2. CDR1 is SGHRS, CDR2 YFSETQ, per germline. The CDR3 extends over 13 amino acids. V was clipped by 0 bases and J by 8 bases; unmatched bases: 1. The CDR3 sequence is CASSLGGGHEQFF. CDR3 coding DNA: TGCGCCAGCAGCTTGGGCGGGGGGCATGAGCAGTTCTTC.

The chain employs TRBV9 and TRBJ2-5; 9 nucleotides line up with TRBD2. The CDR3 runs to 13 residues. Germline V gene sequence: CDR1 SGDLS, CDR2 YYNGEE. Trimming removed 4 bases from V and 5 bases from J; junction bases left unmatched: 3. The CDR3 DNA follows: TGTGCCAGCAGCTCGGGACTAGCCGAGACCCAGTACTTC. It specifies CASSSGLAETQYF.

This clone was seen only once. The chain joins TRBV5-1 to TRBJ1-5; 9 bases map to TRBD1. CDR3 length: 15 residues. V shed 0 bases, J shed 3 bases, and the junction held 1 base outside the gene matches. Looked up from germline, CDR1 is SGHRS and CDR2 is YFSETQ. The CDR3 loop is CASSLGDRVNQPQHF. The CDR3 DNA sequence: TGCGCCAGCAGCTTGGGGGACAGGGTCAATCAGCCCCAGCATTTT.

This clone has only one observation. The gene calls are TRBV5-8 and TRBJ1-4, with unresolved D. Germline V gene sequence: CDR1 SGHTS, CDR2 YDEGEE. Between the trimmed V and J ends, which lost 4 bases and 7 bases, there was a span of 17 bases. CDR3 size: 15 residues. CDR3 amino acids: CASSRGAVDTEKLFF. CDR3 in DNA: TGTGCCAGCAGCCGGGGAGCGGTCGATACTGAAAAACTGTTTTTT.

The genes are TRBV7-2 and TRBJ1-1; 10 bases fit TRBD1. CDR1 is SGHTA and CDR2 is FQGNSA in the germline V gene. The CDR3 totals 14 residues. Trimming took 5 bases from V and 5 from J; bases not matched to a gene: 5. The chain's CDR3 is CASSVTGGRTEAFF. The CDR3 DNA reads TGTGCCAGCAGCGTGACAGGGGGCAGGACTGAAGCTTTCTTT.

The chain recombines TRBV12-5 with TRBJ2-1, with TRBD1 identical over 7 bases. The junction had 13 bases not matched to a gene; V was cut back by 1 base and J by 4 bases. The CDR3 runs 18 residues. Germline V gives CDR1 LGHNT, CDR2 FRNRAP. The chain's CDR3 is CASGLARSRDSLYNEQFF. The DNA of the CDR3 is TGTGCTAGTGGTTTGGCGCGTTCCCGGGACAGTCTATACAATGAGCAGTTCTTC.

This chain links TRBV20-1 with TRBJ2-3, with D unresolved. CDR1 is DFQATT and CDR2 is SNEGSKA in the germline V gene (reference sequence). Trimming pared 3 bases from V and 5 bases from J, leaving 6 bases between. This CDR3 is 11 amino acids long. The CDR3 is CSARRRDTQYF. The CDR3 DNA follows: TGCAGTGCTAGGCGGAGAGATACGCAGTATTTT.

The chain uses TRBV21-1 and TRBJ2-7; the table's D gene call, TRBD1, was not cross checked with the DNA. TRBV21-1 is labeled a pseudogene. The CDR3 sequence is 19 residues long. The CDR3 loop is CASSKVRLEQIRPTYEQYF. The CDR3 DNA reads TGTGCCAGCAGCAAAGTCCGGTTGGAACAAATCAGGCCTACCTACGAGCAGTACTTC.

V gene TRBV7-2 combines with J gene TRBJ2-6; D perhaps matches TRBD2 (6 bases). The CDR3 runs to 15 residues. V was pared by 5 bases and J by 4 bases, with 12 bases between. Germline assignment: CDR1 SGHTA and CDR2 FQGNSA. The CDR3 loop is CASSRWGEGANVLTF. The CDR3 DNA sequence: TGTGCCAGCAGCCGGTGGGGGGAAGGGGCCAACGTCCTGACTTTC.

The chain's CDR3 is CASSVTGGAGGYTF. CDR3 coding DNA: TGTGCCAGCAGCGTCACAGGGGGCGCAGGTGGCTACACCTTC. V is TRBV9 and J is TRBJ1-2, with TRBD1 matching over 9 bases. Germline V gene sequence: CDR1 SGDLS, CDR2 YYNGEE. CDR3 size: 14 residues. Losses at the gene ends were 2 bases for V and 7 bases for J; bases not matched to a gene: 6.

This clone showed up just a few times. The chain uses TRBV29-1 and TRBJ1-2; D may be TRBD1 (6 bases). The V and J ends lost 6 bases and 4 bases respectively, with 12 bases between them. Germline V lookup: CDR1 SQVTM, CDR2 ANQGSEA. This CDR3 comprises 12 residues. Written as DNA, the CDR3 is TGCAGCGTCAGGGGATACACCTATGGCTACACCTTC. Translating gives CSVRGYTYGYTF. The whole variable domain, remainder taken from reference TRBV29-1 and TRBJ1-2, is SAVISQKPSRDICQRGTSLTIQCQVDSQVTMMFWYRQQPGQSLTLIATANQGSEATYESGFVIDKFPISRPNLTFSTLTVSNMSPEDSSIYLCSVRGYTYGYTFGSGTRLTVV.

The chain is built from TRBV4-1 and TRBJ2-3; 10 bases agree with TRBD2. From germline, CDR1 is MGHRA and CDR2 YSYEKL. V was pared by 0 bases and J by 4 bases, with 4 bases of the junction left unmatched. The CDR3 loop spans 16 amino acids. In DNA form, the CDR3 reads TGCGCCAGCAGCCAAGAGCTAGCGGGAGACCCAGATACGCAGTATTTT. Translated: CASSQELAGDPDTQYF.

J is TRBJ1-1 and V is TRBV11-2; 7 bases fit TRBD1. Losses at the gene ends were 5 bases for V and 3 bases for J; bases not matched to a gene: 9. Germline loops: CDR1 SGHAT, CDR2 FQNNGV. There are 15 residues in the CDR3. The CDR3 region is CASSPAGTVYTEAFF. CDR3 in DNA: TGTGCCAGCAGCCCAGCAGGGACAGTTTACACTGAAGCTTTCTTT. Full variable domain (remainder filled in from reference TRBV11-2 and TRBJ1-1): EAGVAQSPRYKIIEKRQSVAFWCNPISGHATLYWYQQILGQGPKLLIQFQNNGVVDDSQLPKDRFSAERLKGVDSTLKIQPAKLEDSAVYLCASSPAGTVYTEAFFGQGTRLTVV.

This chain uses TRBV15 with TRBJ2-7; 7 bases match TRBD2. This CDR3 has 14 amino acids. CDR1 is LNHNV and CDR2 is YYDKDF in the germline V gene (reference sequence). The ends lost 1 base at V and 3 bases at J; junction bases unmatched: 3. The CDR3 spells CATSRGGEGYEQYF. As DNA, the CDR3 is TGTGCCACCAGCAGAGGGGGGGAGGGCTACGAGCAGTACTTC.

The chain couples TRBV7-2 to TRBJ2-7; 7 nucleotides agree with TRBD2. Germline V CDR1 and CDR2: SGHTA, FQGNSA. The CDR3 covers 16 residues. V gave up 1 base and J gave up 3 bases; unmatched junction bases: 9. DNA of the CDR3: TGTGCCAGCAGCTTAGTTTTTGCGGGAGTCATCTACGAGCAGTACTTC. Encoded protein: CASSLVFAGVIYEQYF.

This chain links TRBV10-1 with TRBJ2-1; D perhaps matches TRBD2 (5 bases). Trimming pared 4 bases from V and 6 bases from J, leaving 10 bases between. The CDR3 is 13 amino acids. The germline CDR1 and CDR2 sequences are WNHNN and SYGVQD (reference sequence). The CDR3 DNA reads as TGCGCCAGCAGTGCTGGACTTCTCAATGAGCAGTTCTTC. Translation gives CASSAGLLNEQFF.

In the case of this clone: The sample holds other DNA sequences that translate to the same CDR3. This sequence joins TRBV6-5 and TRBJ1-1; D is ambiguous. Looked up from germline, CDR1 is MNHEY and CDR2 is SVGAGI. Trimming took 4 bases from V and 1 from J, leaving 7 bases between them. The CDR3 runs 13 residues. CDR3 coding DNA: TGTGCCAGCAGTTCCACAGAGAACACTGAAGCTTTCTTT. Its translation is CASSSTENTEAFF.

This clone has ten or more counts. The rearrangement joins TRBV4-2 to TRBJ2-5; 12 bases are shared with TRBD1. The CDR3 extends over 14 amino acids. V gave up 4 bases and J gave up 5 bases; unmatched junction bases: 2. In germline, CDR1 is LGHNA, CDR2 YNFKEQ. CDR3: CASSRDRGRETQYF. The CDR3 region has the DNA TGTGCCAGCAGCCGGGACAGGGGGCGCGAGACCCAGTACTTC.

The J gene is TRBJ2-5, the V gene TRBV5-7, with 7 bases lining up with TRBD1. The better agreement between TRBJ2-7 and the DNA end casts doubt on the J call. TRBV5-7 is labeled an ORF, and its function is uncertain. The CDR3 is 15 residues long. The CDR3 sequence: CASRTGRSPAYEQYF. CDR3 in DNA: TGTGCCAGTAGGACAGGAAGGTCCCCCGCCTACGAGCAGTACTTC.